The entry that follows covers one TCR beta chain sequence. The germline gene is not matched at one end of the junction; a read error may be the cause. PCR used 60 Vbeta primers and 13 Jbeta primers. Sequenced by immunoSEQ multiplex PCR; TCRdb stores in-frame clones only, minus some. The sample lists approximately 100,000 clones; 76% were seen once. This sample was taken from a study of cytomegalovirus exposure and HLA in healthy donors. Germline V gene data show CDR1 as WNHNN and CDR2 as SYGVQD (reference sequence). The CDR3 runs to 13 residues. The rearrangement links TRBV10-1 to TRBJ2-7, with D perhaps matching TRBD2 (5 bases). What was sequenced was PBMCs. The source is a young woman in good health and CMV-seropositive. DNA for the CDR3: TGCGTCAGCAGTGAGGGCAGAACCTACGAGCAGTACTTC. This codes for CVSSEGRTYEQYF.